The 21 T cell receptor beta chains presented below share a single source sample, sequenced in a study of cytomegalovirus exposure and HLA in healthy donors. Vbeta (60) and Jbeta (13) primers were used in the PCR. The repertoire was sequenced with immunoSEQ multiplex PCR; TCRdb's copy has only in-frame clones and lacks some. The table includes fewer than 250,000 clones, approximately 77% detected once. The material sequenced was PBMCs. The receptors stem from a man aged 40-50 years in good health and CMV-seropositive.

J is TRBJ1-3 and V is TRBV5-1; tentatively, D is TRBD1 (5 bases). V lost 0 bases and J lost 0, with 10 bases in between. The germline CDR1 and CDR2 sequences are SGHRS and YFSETQ. This CDR3 spans 16 amino acids. The CDR3 sequence is CASSLGGLVSGNTIYF. The CDR3 DNA reads as TGCGCCAGCAGCTTGGGGGGCCTCGTCTCTGGAAACACCATATATTTT.

This clone appeared a single time. The J gene is TRBJ2-5, the V gene TRBV25-1; 7 nucleotides line up with TRBD2. The CDR3 length is 16 residues. J lost 1 base, V lost 6 bases, and 11 bases had no gene match. Germline V gives CDR1 MGHDK, CDR2 SYGVNS. The CDR3 region is CASRDTRLARQETQYF. CDR3 sequence (DNA): TGTGCCAGCAGGGATACGAGACTAGCACGCCAAGAGACCCAGTACTTC.

This clone was seen only once. This chain joins TRBV6-5 and TRBJ1-2; 9 nucleotides line up with TRBD1. Germline trimming cut 6 bases from V and 7 bases from J; bases unmatched to any gene: 9. Germline assignment: CDR1 MNHEY and CDR2 SVGAGI. CDR3 length equals 14 residues. In DNA form, the CDR3 reads TGTGCCAGCAGCCCCCTGGACAGGGGAAGTGGCTACACCTTC. This translates into CASSPLDRGSGYTF.

This clone showed up just a few times. The J gene is TRBJ1-4, the V gene TRBV14, with D possibly matching TRBD1 (6 bases). The CDR3 loop spans 13 amino acids. Looked up from germline, CDR1 is SGHDN and CDR2 is FVKESK. V was shortened by 4 bases and J by 7 bases, with 10 bases between the two germline ends. CDR3 protein: CASSPRTAEKLFF. CDR3 DNA sequence: TGTGCCAGCAGCCCCCGGACAGCTGAAAAACTGTTTTTT.

The table lists this clone with a few counts. The chain uses TRBV5-4 and TRBJ2-3; the match to TRBD2 covers 11 bases. The CDR3 sequence is 15 residues long. V was clipped by 4 bases and J by 4 bases; unmatched bases: 5. The germline V gene has CDR1 SGHNT and CDR2 YYREEE (reference sequence). CDR3: CASSKNSGGADTQYF. The CDR3 DNA follows: TGTGCCAGCAGCAAAAATAGCGGGGGGGCAGATACGCAGTATTTT. Combining the CDR3 with reference TRBV5-4 and TRBJ2-3 gives the whole variable domain ETGVTQSPTHLIKTRGQQVTLRCSSQSGHNTVSWYQQALGQGPQFIFQYYREEENGRGNFPPRFSGLQFPNYSSELNVNALELDDSALYLCASSKNSGGADTQYFGPGTRLTVL.

A few counts support this clone. The chain carries TRBV28 and TRBJ2-6, with a possible D match to TRBD1 (6 bases). V gave up 3 bases and J gave up 0 bases, with 12 bases separating them. Per the germline V gene, CDR1 is MDHEN and CDR2 is SYDVKM. The CDR3 consists of 17 residues. As DNA, the CDR3 is TGTGCCAGCAGTTTTACAGGGACCTACTCTGGGGCCAACGTCCTGACTTTC. It encodes CASSFTGTYSGANVLTF.

This clone was seen more than once but under ten times. The chain couples TRBV4-1 to TRBJ1-1; 7 bases align to TRBD1. The germline gives CDR1 MGHRA, CDR2 YSYEKL. V lost 3 bases and J lost 4; bases outside the gene matches: 2. The CDR3 spans 13 residues. In DNA, the CDR3 is TGCGCCAGCAGCCAGACAGGGTTCACTGAAGCTTTCTTT. Its protein product is CASSQTGFTEAFF.

This chain links TRBV7-2 with TRBJ2-7; the match to TRBD2 covers 7 bases. Per germline, CDR1 SGHTA and CDR2 FQGNSA. This CDR3 spans 16 amino acids. Trimming removed 1 base from V and 2 bases from J; junction bases left unmatched: 8. CDR3 coding DNA: TGTGCCAGCAGCTTAGGGGAGCGGGACTGGACCTACGAGCAGTACTTC. It is translated as CASSLGERDWTYEQYF.

The genes are TRBV9 and TRBJ1-2; 10 bases are a match to TRBD1. The V gene's germline CDR1 is SGDLS and CDR2 YYNGEE. CDR3 length: 20 residues. The ends lost 3 bases at V and 6 bases at J; junction bases unmatched: 23. CDR3: CASSAFPGQGSSFDTNGYTF. CDR3 nucleotide sequence: TGTGCCAGCAGCGCATTTCCGGGACAGGGGAGTTCATTCGACACTAATGGCTACACCTTC.

This chain uses TRBV7-6 with TRBJ2-7; D might be TRBD1 (6 bases). V was cut by 5 bases and J by 5 bases, with 13 bases left in between. The V gene's germline CDR1 is SGHVS and CDR2 FNYEAQ. This CDR3 is built from 13 residues. The CDR3 spells CASSPRDTHEQYF. The CDR3 nucleotides are TGTGCCAGCAGCCCTCGGGACACCCACGAGCAGTACTTC.

V gene TRBV15 combines with J gene TRBJ2-7; 10 bases fit TRBD2. The CDR3 length is 16 residues. J lost 6 bases, V lost 3 bases, and 11 bases had no gene match. CDR1 and CDR2 (germline): LNHNV, YYDKDF (reference sequence). The CDR3 sequence: CATSSSGRAPLFEQYF. CDR3 bases: TGTGCCACCAGCAGCAGCGGGAGGGCCCCTCTGTTCGAGCAGTACTTC.

This chain's CDR3 is CASSFGGAATNEKLFF. CDR3 nucleotides: TGCGCCAGCAGCTTTGGGGGGGCCGCAACTAATGAAAAACTGTTTTTT. The chain joins TRBV5-1 to TRBJ1-4; D perhaps matches TRBD1 (6 bases). Germline V gene data show CDR1 as SGHRS and CDR2 as YFSETQ. Trimming removed 2 bases from V and 0 bases from J, with 11 bases in between. The CDR3 spans 16 residues.

The CDR3 sequence: CSVGTTSGTNEQYF. CDR3 DNA: TGCAGCGTTGGGACGACTAGCGGAACCAACGAGCAGTACTTC. The chain recombines TRBV29-1 with TRBJ2-7, with TRBD2 identical over 9 bases. Germline V CDR1 and CDR2: SQVTM, ANQGSEA. Germline trimming cut 4 bases from V and 5 bases from J; bases unmatched to any gene: 9. This CDR3 region has 14 residues.

This rearrangement joins TRBV6-5 to TRBJ1-1, with TRBD1 matching 9 bases. Germline assignment: CDR1 MNHEY and CDR2 SVGAGI. This CDR3 spans 13 amino acids. J was trimmed by 7 bases and V by 5 bases; bases with no gene match: 5. CDR3 in DNA: TGTGCCAGCAGTGAGGACAGGGGCCTTGAAGCTTTCTTT. It translates to CASSEDRGLEAFF.

The rearrangement joins TRBV29-1 to TRBJ2-3; 7 bases fit TRBD1. The CDR3 is 15 amino acids. Germline loops: CDR1 SQVTM, CDR2 ANQGSEA. The ends lost 4 bases at V and 2 bases at J; junction bases unmatched: 9. CDR3 sequence reads: CSVGLDRYYTDTQYF. The DNA for the CDR3 is TGCAGCGTTGGTCTGGACAGGTACTACACAGATACGCAGTATTTT.

The chain employs TRBV28 and TRBJ2-3; D perhaps matches TRBD1 (7 bases). Germline assignment: CDR1 MDHEN and CDR2 SYDVKM. Trimming left V 1 base short and J 5 bases short, with 13 bases between. This CDR3 spans 15 amino acids. In DNA, the CDR3 is TGTGCCAGCAGTTTATACCAGGGGGGACGAGATACGCAGTATTTT. Its translation: CASSLYQGGRDTQYF.

The V gene is TRBV11-2, the J gene TRBJ1-2; unclear D gene. V was trimmed by 1 base and J by 5 bases, leaving 11 bases between them. This CDR3 comprises 14 residues. Germline V lookup: CDR1 SGHAT, CDR2 FQNNGV. CDR3 amino acids: CASSLGAESYGYTF. The DNA of the CDR3 is TGTGCCAGCAGCTTAGGAGCCGAGAGTTATGGCTACACCTTC.

This chain joins TRBV10-3 and TRBJ2-7; TRBD2 might be the D (7 bases). The CDR3 runs 14 residues. Germline values: CDR1 ENHRY, CDR2 SYGVKD. Trimming took off 10 bases at V and 0 bases at J, with 16 bases between the two ends. CDR3 protein: CATTEGGTSYEQYF. The CDR3, as DNA: TGTGCCACCACCGAGGGGGGGACCTCCTACGAGCAGTACTTC.

This clone was seen once. The chain has TRBV6-5 and TRBJ2-6; the match to TRBD1 covers 10 bases. The length of the CDR3 is 15 residues. The V gene end was trimmed by 6 bases and the J gene end by 2 bases; junction bases not matched to a gene: 1. Germline loops: CDR1 MNHEY, CDR2 SVGAGI. The CDR3 DNA follows: TGTGCCAGCAGGGGGACAGGGGCTGGGGCCAACGTCCTGACTTTC. It is translated as CASRGTGAGANVLTF.

This clone was detected a few times. This rearrangement joins TRBV11-2 to TRBJ1-4, with D maybe TRBD1 (6 bases). Germline CDR1 is SGHAT and CDR2 is FQNNGV. The CDR3 spans 15 residues. The V end was cut by 1 base, the J end by 5 bases, with 11 bases between. DNA of the CDR3: TGTGCCAGCAGCTTAGGAGACAGGAACAATGAAAAACTGTTTTTT. Its protein is CASSLGDRNNEKLFF.

The rearrangement joins TRBV6-5 to TRBJ2-7, with TRBD1 as a possible D gene (5 bases). Germline CDR1 reads MNHEY; CDR2 reads SVGAGI. V lost 5 bases to trimming and J lost 2 bases, with 13 bases between them. The length of the CDR3 is 14 residues. The CDR3 sequence: CASSAGAPTYEQYF. The CDR3 region has the DNA TGTGCCAGCAGTGCTGGGGCCCCAACCTACGAGCAGTACTTC.